This is a list of T cell receptor beta chains from one sample in a study of shared clonotypes between healthy human individuals. TCRdb's copy holds only in-frame clones and misses some; the assay was immunoSEQ multiplex PCR. The sample lists roughly 2.5 million clones; roughly 92% were seen once. Material for sequencing was naive CD4+ T cells sorted from blood. These receptors all stem from a man younger than 35 in good health. Each CDR3 is given with its conserved first and last residue. D genes are given only for firm matches. Clone size appears in some rows only: once, few, many, or a class for an expanded clone.

J,size,V,D,DNA,CDR3
TRBJ1-2,NA,TRBV27,TRBD1,TGTGCCAGCAGACAGGGACAGAACTATGGCTACACCTTC,CASRQGQNYGYTF
TRBJ2-1,NA,TRBV7-8,TRBD1,TGTGCCAGCAGCTCTCAAGGGGGACAGGCATGGAATGAGCAGTTCTTC,CASSSQGGQAWNEQFF
TRBJ2-7,NA,TRBV5-1,TRBD1,TGCGCCAGCAGCTTGGAAGGGGGCGTATTGAGGTACGAGCAGTACTTC,CASSLEGGVLRYEQYF
TRBJ1-1,NA,TRBV5-1,TRBD1,TGCGCCAGCAGCTTGCGTGGACAGGAGAACACTGAAGCTTTCTTT,CASSLRGQENTEAFF
TRBJ2-5,NA,TRBV7-2,TRBD1,TGTGCCAGCAGCCGCCCGGACAGGGAAGAGACCCAGTACTTC,CASSRPDREETQYF
TRBJ2-3,NA,TRBV6-4,NA,TGTGCCAGCAGTGACTCGATACATCGGGGAGATACGCAGTATTTT,CASSDSIHRGDTQYF
TRBJ1-1,once,TRBV5-1,NA,TGCGCCAGCAGCCAGGGACACGCCGAGGACACTGAAGCTTTCTTT,CASSQGHAEDTEAFF
TRBJ1-3,NA,TRBV7-2,NA,TGTGCCAGCAGCTTAGCTGTGGCCGCTTCTGGAAACACCATATATTTT,CASSLAVAASGNTIYF
TRBJ1-1,NA,TRBV5-4,NA,TGTGCCAGCAGCTTTAACGGGAAGAGCTACCATGAAGCTTTCTTT,CASSFNGKSYHEAFF
TRBJ2-7,NA,TRBV7-6,TRBD2,TGTGCCAGCAGCTTAAAGGGGAAGGATGTAGCGGGAGGAACCTACGAGCAGTACTTC,CASSLKGKDVAGGTYEQYF
TRBJ1-4,NA,TRBV2,NA,TGTGCCAGCAGTGCAGGGATTTCTAATGAAAAACTGTTTTTT,CASSAGISNEKLFF
TRBJ2-7,NA,TRBV18,TRBD2,TGTGCCAGCTCGAGGGCTAGCGGGTTTTCCTACGAGCAGTACTTC,CASSRASGFSYEQYF
TRBJ1-3,NA,TRBV5-1,NA,TGCGCCAGCGTAAGTGTTCGTGGCTCTGGAAACACCATATATTTT,CASVSVRGSGNTIYF
TRBJ1-1,NA,TRBV2,NA,TGTGCCAGCAGCGGGGACTGGACCACTGAAGCTTTCTTT,CASSGDWTTEAFF
TRBJ1-1,NA,TRBV15,NA,TGTGCCACCAGCAGAGATAGGGTGGAGGCTGAAGCTTTCTTT,CATSRDRVEAEAFF
TRBJ1-1,NA,TRBV7-9,NA,TGTGCCAGCAGCTTGGGGACGGGAGGCCACACTGAAGCTTTCTTT,CASSLGTGGHTEAFF
TRBJ1-6,NA,TRBV2,NA,TGTGCCAGCAGTGAAAGTAGAGGTTCACCCCTCCACTTT,CASSESRGSPLHF
TRBJ2-3,NA,TRBV6-4,NA,TGTGCCAGCAAGCTTTCGGGAACCAGCACAGATACGCAGTATTTT,CASKLSGTSTDTQYF